This note documents a single T cell receptor (beta chain) sequence. Here immunoSEQ multiplex PCR was the method, and the copy in TCRdb shows in-frame clones only, minus some. Among 70,000 to 100,000 clones, 70% to 85% were seen once, and the ten largest hold 20% to 25%. The sample belongs to a study of blood T cell repertoires in COVID-19. The V and J ends lost 3 bases and 2 bases, in that order; junction bases with no gene match: 4. There are 15 residues in the CDR3. Germline CDR1 and CDR2: SGHRS and YFSETQ. Source material: peripheral blood. The V call is TRBV5-1, the J call TRBJ2-3, with 9 nucleotides matching TRBD2. This clonotype originated in a woman aged 60-70 years in a cohort sampled during active or convalescent COVID-19. The CDR3 spells CASSSSGGSTDTQYF. The CDR3 DNA is TGCGCCAGCAGCTCGAGCGGGGGGTCCACAGATACGCAGTATTTT.